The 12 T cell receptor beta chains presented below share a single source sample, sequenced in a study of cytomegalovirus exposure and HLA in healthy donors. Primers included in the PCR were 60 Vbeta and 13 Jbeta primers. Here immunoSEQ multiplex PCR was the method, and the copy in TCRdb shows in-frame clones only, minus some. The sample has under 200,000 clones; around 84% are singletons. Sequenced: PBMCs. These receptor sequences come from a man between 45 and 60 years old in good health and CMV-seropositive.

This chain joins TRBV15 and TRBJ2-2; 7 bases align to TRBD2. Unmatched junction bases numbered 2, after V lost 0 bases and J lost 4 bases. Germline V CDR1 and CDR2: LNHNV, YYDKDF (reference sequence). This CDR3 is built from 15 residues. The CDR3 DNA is TGTGCCACCAGCAGAGAACTAGCGTTCACCGGGGAGCTGTTTTTT. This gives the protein CATSRELAFTGELFF.

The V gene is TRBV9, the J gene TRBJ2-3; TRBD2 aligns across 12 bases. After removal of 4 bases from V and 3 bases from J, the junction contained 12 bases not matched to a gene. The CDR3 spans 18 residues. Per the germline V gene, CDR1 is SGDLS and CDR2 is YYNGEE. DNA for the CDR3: TGTGCCAGCAGCCAAAATCTAGCGGGGGGGCCGTTGACAGATACGCAGTATTTT. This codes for CASSQNLAGGPLTDTQYF.

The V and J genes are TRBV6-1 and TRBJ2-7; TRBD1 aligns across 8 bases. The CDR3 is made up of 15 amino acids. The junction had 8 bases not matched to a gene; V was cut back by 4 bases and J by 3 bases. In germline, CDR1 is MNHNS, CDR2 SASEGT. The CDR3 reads CASSAATGDVYEQYV. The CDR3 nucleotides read TGTGCCAGCAGTGCCGCGACAGGGGACGTCTACGAGCAGTACGTC.

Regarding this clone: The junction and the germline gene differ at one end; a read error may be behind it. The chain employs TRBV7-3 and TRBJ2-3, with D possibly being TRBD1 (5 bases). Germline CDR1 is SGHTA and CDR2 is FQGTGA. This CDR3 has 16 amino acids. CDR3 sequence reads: CASSLTPLQGPDTQYF. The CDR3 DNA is TGTGCCAGCAGCCTAACCCCCCTCCAGGGTCCCGATACGCAGTATTTT.

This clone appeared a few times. The CDR3 spells CASSLGGRALNEQFF. The CDR3 nucleotides read TGCGCCAGCAGCTTGGGCGGGAGGGCCCTTAATGAGCAGTTCTTC. The J gene is TRBJ2-1, the V gene TRBV5-1, with 9 bases that match TRBD2. CDR3 size: 15 residues. V was pared by 0 bases and J by 7 bases, with 5 bases of the junction left unmatched. Looked up from germline, CDR1 is SGHRS and CDR2 is YFSETQ.

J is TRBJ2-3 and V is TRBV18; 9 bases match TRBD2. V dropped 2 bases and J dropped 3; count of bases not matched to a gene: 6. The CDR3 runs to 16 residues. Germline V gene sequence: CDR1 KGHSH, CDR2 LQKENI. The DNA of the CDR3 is TGTGCCAGCTCACCAGTCAGCGGGGGGACGACAGATACGCAGTATTTT. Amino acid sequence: CASSPVSGGTTDTQYF.

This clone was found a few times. CDR3 in DNA: TGTGCCAGCCGAGAGTTCACAGATACGCAGTATTTT. Encoded protein: CASREFTDTQYF. The V and J genes are TRBV7-9 and TRBJ2-3; the D is unclear. Looked up from germline, CDR1 is SEHNR and CDR2 is FQNEAQ (reference sequence). With 8 bases removed from V and 2 bases from J, the gap between germline ends came to 8 bases. This CDR3 has 12 amino acids.

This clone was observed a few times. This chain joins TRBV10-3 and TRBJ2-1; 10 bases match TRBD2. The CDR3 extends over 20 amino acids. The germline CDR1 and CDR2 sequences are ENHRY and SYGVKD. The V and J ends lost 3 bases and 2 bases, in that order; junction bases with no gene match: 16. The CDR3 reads CAISDSTLAGKGTAYNEQFF. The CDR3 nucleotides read TGTGCCATCAGTGATTCCACACTAGCGGGAAAGGGCACAGCCTACAATGAGCAGTTCTTC.

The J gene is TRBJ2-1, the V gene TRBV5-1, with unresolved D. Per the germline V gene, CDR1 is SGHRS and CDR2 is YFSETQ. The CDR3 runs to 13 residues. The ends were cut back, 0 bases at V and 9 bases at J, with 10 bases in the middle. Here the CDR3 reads CASSLVAPTEQFF. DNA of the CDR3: TGCGCCAGCAGCTTGGTGGCCCCAACTGAGCAGTTCTTC.

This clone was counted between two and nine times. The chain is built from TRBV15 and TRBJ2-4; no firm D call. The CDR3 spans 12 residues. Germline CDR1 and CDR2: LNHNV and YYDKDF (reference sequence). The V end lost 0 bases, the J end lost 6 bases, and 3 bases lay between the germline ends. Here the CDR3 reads CATSRDRNIQYF. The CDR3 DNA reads TGTGCCACCAGCAGAGACCGAAACATTCAGTACTTC.

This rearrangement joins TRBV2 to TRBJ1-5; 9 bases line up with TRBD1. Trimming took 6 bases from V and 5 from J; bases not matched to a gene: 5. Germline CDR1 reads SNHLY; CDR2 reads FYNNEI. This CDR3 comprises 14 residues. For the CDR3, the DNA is TGTGCCAGCAGGCCGGGACAGGGAGATCAGCCCCAGCATTTT. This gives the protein CASRPGQGDQPQHF.

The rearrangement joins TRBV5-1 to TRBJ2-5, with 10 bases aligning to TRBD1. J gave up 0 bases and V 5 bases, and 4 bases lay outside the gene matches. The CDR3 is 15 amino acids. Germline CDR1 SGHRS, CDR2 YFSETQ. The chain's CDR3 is CASREGQGYQETQYF. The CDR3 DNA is TGCGCCAGCAGGGAGGGACAGGGGTACCAAGAGACCCAGTACTTC.